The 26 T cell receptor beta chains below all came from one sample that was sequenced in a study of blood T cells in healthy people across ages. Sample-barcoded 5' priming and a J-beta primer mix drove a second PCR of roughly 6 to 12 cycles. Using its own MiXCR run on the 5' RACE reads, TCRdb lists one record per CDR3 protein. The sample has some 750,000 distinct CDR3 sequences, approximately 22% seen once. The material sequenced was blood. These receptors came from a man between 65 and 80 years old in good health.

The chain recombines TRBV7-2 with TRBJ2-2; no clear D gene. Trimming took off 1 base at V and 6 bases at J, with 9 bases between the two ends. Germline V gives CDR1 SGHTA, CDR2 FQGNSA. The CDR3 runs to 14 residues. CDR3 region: CASSLVWGAGELFF. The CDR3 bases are TGTGCCAGCAGCTTAGTTTGGGGTGCCGGGGAGCTGTTTTTT.

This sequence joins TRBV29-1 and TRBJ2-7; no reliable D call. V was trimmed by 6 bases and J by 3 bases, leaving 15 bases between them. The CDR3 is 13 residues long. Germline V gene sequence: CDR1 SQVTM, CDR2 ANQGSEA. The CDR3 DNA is TGCAGCGTGGCCACCGCCCTGGGCTACGAGCAGTACTTC. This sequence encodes CSVATALGYEQYF.

DNA for the CDR3: TGTGCCAGCAGCCCCCACGGGACAGTACTGTTTTTT. Its translation: CASSPHGTVLFF. The V gene is TRBV7-9, the J gene TRBJ1-4, with 7 bases matching TRBD1. The length of the CDR3 is 12 residues. J was trimmed by 13 bases and V by 5 bases; bases with no gene match: 7. Germline V gene data show CDR1 as SEHNR and CDR2 as FQNEAQ (reference sequence).

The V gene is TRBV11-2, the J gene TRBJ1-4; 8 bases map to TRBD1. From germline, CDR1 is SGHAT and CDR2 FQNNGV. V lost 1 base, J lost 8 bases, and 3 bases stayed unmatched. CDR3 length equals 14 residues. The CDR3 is CASSLVWTGEKLFF. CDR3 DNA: TGTGCCAGCAGCTTAGTATGGACAGGGGAAAAACTGTTTTTT.

The CDR3 here is CASSEVSRASGYEQFF. The DNA of the CDR3 is TGTGCCAGCAGTGAAGTCTCCCGGGCTAGCGGGTATGAGCAGTTCTTC. The rearrangement links TRBV2 to TRBJ2-1, with TRBD2 matching 8 bases. CDR3 length equals 16 residues. The germline gives CDR1 SNHLY, CDR2 FYNNEI. The junction had 10 bases not matched to a gene; V was cut back by 1 base and J by 8 bases.

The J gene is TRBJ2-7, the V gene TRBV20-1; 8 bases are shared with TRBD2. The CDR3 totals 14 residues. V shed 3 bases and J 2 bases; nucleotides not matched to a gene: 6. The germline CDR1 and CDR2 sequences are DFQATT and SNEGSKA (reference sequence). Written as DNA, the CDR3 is TGCAGTGCTAGTGGGGCGGGAGGCGCCTACGAGCAGTACTTC. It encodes CSASGAGGAYEQYF.

CDR3 DNA sequence: TGCGCCAGCAGTCCGACACGTGGGGGGGCCTATGAGCAGTTCTTC. This gives the protein CASSPTRGGAYEQFF. This chain connects TRBV10-2 to TRBJ2-5; a possible D gene is TRBD2 (7 bases). TRBJ2-1 explains the end of the DNA better; the J call may be wrong. The length of the CDR3 is 15 residues. The germline V gene has CDR1 WSHSY and CDR2 SAAADI.

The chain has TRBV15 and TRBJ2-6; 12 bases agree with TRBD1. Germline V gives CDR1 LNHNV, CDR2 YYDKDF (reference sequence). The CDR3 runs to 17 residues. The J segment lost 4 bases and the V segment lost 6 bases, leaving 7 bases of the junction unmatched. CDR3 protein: CATSQGQGAVGANVLTF. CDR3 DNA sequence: TGTGCCACCAGTCAGGGACAGGGGGCGGTCGGGGCCAACGTCCTGACTTTC.

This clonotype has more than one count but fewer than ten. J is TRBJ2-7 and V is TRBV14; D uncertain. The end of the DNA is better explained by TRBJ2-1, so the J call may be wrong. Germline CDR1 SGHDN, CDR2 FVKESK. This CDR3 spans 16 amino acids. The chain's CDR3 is CASSQDYGRSYNEQFF. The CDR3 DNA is TGTGCCAGCAGCCAAGATTATGGCAGGAGCTACAATGAGCAGTTCTTC.

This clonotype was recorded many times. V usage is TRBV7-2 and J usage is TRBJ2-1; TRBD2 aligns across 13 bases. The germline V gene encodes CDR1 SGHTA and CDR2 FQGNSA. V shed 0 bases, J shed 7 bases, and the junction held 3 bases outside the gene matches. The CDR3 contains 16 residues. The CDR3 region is CASSLAGTSGINEQFF. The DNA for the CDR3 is TGTGCCAGCAGCTTAGCGGGGACTAGCGGGATTAATGAGCAGTTCTTC.

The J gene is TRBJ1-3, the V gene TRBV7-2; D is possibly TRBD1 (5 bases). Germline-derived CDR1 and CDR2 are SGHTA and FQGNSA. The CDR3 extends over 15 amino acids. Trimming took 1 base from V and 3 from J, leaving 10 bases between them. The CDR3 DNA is TGTGCCAGCAGCTTAGTCGCAGGGCTTGGAAACACCATATATTTT. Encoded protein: CASSLVAGLGNTIYF.

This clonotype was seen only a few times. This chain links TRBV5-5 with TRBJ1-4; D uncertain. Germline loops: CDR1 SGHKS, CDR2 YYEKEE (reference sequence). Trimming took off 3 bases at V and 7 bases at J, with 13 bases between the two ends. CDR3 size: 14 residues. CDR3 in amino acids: CASSSLRVREKLFF. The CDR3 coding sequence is TGTGCCAGCAGCTCGCTGCGGGTGCGTGAAAAACTGTTTTTT.

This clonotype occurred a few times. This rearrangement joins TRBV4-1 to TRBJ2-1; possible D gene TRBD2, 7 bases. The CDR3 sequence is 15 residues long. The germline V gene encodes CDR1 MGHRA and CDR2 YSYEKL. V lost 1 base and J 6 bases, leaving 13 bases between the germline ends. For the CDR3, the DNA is TGCGCCAGCAGCCAAGCCGGGGGGCCTTCCAATGAGCAGTTCTTC. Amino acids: CASSQAGGPSNEQFF.

The chain's CDR3 is CASSYPGGGQETQYF. The CDR3 DNA is TGTGCCAGCAGTTACCCGGGTGGGGGCCAAGAGACCCAGTACTTC. V is TRBV6-6 and J is TRBJ2-5; D may match TRBD1 or TRBD2 (5 bases each). V was shortened by 2 bases and J by 1 base, with 11 bases between the two germline ends. Germline CDR1 reads MNHNY; CDR2 reads SVGAGI (reference sequence). This CDR3 contains 15 residues.

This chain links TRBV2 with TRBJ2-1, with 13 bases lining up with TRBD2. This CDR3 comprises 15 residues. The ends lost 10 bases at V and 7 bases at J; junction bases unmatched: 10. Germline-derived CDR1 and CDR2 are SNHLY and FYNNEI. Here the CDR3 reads CATLPGTSGVNEQFF. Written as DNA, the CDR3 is TGTGCCACCCTACCCGGGACTAGCGGGGTAAATGAGCAGTTCTTC.

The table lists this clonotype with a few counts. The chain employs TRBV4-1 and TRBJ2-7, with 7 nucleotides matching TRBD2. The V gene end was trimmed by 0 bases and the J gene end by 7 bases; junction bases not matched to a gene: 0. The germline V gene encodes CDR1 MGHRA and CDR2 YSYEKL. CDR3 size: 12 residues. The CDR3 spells CASSQEGGEQYF. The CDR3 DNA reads TGCGCCAGCAGCCAAGAGGGAGGGGAGCAGTACTTC.

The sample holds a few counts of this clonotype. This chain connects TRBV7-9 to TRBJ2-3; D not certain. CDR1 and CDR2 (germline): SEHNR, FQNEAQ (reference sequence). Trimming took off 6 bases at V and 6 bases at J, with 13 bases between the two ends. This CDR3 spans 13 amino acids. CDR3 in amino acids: CASSWDSFDTQYF. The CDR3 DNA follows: TGTGCCAGCAGTTGGGATTCGTTTGATACGCAGTATTTT.

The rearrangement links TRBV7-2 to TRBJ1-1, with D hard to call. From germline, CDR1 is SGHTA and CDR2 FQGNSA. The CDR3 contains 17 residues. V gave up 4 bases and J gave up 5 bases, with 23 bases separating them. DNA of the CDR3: TGTGCCAGCAGCTCCCGAACTAGAAGGTGGACGGGGACTGAAGCTTTCTTT. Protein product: CASSSRTRRWTGTEAFF. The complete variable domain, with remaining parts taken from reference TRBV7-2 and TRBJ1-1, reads GAGVSQSPSNKVTEKGKDVELRCDPISGHTALYWYRQSLGQGLEFLIYFQGNSAPDKSGLPSDRFSAERTGGSVSTLTIQRTQQEDSAVYLCASSSRTRRWTGTEAFFGQGTRLTVV.

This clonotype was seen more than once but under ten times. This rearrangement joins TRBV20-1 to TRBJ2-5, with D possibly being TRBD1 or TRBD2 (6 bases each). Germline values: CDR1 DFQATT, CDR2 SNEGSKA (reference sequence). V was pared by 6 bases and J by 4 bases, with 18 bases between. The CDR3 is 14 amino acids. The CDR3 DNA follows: TGCAGTGCCCAGAGAGGGGGGTCTAGAGAGACCCAGTACTTC. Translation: CSAQRGGSRETQYF.

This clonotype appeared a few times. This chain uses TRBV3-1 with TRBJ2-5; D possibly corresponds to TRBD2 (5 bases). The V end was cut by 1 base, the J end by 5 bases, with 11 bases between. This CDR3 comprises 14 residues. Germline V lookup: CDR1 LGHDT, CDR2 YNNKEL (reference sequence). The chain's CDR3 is CASSQVGVWETQYF. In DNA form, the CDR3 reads TGTGCCAGCAGCCAAGTGGGAGTATGGGAGACCCAGTACTTC.

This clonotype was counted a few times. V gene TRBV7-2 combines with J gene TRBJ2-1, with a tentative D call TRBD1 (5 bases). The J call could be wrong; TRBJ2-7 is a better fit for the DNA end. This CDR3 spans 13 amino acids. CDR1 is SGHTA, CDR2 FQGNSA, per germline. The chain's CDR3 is CASSYDSHYEQYF. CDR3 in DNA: TGTGCCAGCAGCTACGACAGCCACTACGAGCAGTACTTC.

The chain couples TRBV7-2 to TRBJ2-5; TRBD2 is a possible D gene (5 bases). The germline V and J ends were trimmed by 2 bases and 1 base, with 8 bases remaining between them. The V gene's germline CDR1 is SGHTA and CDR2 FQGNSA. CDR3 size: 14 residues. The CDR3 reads CASSLSDSQETQYF. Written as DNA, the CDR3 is TGTGCCAGCAGCTTATCGGACTCCCAAGAGACCCAGTACTTC. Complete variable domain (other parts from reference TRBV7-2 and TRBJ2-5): GAGVSQSPSNKVTEKGKDVELRCDPISGHTALYWYRQSLGQGLEFLIYFQGNSAPDKSGLPSDRFSAERTGGSVSTLTIQRTQQEDSAVYLCASSLSDSQETQYFGPGTRLLVL.

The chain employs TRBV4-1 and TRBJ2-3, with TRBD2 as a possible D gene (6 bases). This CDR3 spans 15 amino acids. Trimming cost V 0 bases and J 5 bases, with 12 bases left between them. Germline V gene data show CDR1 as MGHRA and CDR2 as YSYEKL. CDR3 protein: CASSQEGPSEDTQYF. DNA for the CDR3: TGCGCCAGCAGCCAAGAAGGGCCTAGCGAAGATACGCAGTATTTT.

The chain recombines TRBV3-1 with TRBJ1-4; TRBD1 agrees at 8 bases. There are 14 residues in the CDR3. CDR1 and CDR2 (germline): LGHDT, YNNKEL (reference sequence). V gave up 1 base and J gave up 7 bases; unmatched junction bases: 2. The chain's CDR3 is CASSQGGTGEKLFF. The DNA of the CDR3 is TGTGCCAGCAGCCAAGGGGGGACAGGTGAAAAACTGTTTTTT.

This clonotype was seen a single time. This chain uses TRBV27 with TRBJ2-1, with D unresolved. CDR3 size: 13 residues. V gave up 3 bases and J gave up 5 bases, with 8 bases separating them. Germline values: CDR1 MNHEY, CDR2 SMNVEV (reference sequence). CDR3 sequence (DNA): TGTGCCAGCAGTTTCGCCGGAAACAATGAGCAGTTCTTC. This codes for CASSFAGNNEQFF.

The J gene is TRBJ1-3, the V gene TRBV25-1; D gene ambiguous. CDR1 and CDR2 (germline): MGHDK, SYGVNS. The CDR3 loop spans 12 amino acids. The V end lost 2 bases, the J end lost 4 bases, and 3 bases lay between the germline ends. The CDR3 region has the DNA TGTGCCAGCAGTGAAGGGGGAAACACCATATATTTT. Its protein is CASSEGGNTIYF.